The T cell receptor (beta chain) described here comes from a study of human T cells and chemical hapten exposure. Across the whole study: Patches that contained 0.01% DPC were applied to the upper back and read at 6 days. Enrolled patients were predominantly female and had alopecia areata, totalis or universalis.

Described time point: patch test 1, 2 weeks after DPC sensitization. Treatment reported: therapeutic diphenylcyclopropenone sensitization with weekly scalp DPC. This clonotype was observed a handful of times. The antigen is undetermined. Study findings and constraints: No change in TCRs above 1 in 1000 frequency was produced by DPC sensitization.

Trimming took off 4 bases at V and 6 bases at J, with 12 bases between the two ends. The germline V gene has CDR1 SGHVS and CDR2 FQNEAQ. This CDR3 is built from 13 residues. TCRdb fed the RACE reads into MiXCR, producing one record per CDR3 protein. The sample has 350,000 or so distinct CDR3 sequences; around 6.9% are singletons. The chain recombines TRBV7-8 with TRBJ1-1; maybe TRBD1 (6 bases). This clonotype was sampled from a woman between 18 and 29 years old with alopecia areata. Some clones in this sample may be carry-over from other donors' samples. This material consisted of whole blood, taken in connection with sensitization to the hapten diphenylcyclopropenone (DPC). CDR3 protein: CASSSTGIPEAFF. In nucleotides, the CDR3 is TGTGCCAGCAGCTCCACAGGGATACCTGAAGCTTTCTTT.